The T cell receptor (beta chain) under discussion was sequenced for a study of cytomegalovirus exposure and HLA in healthy donors (TCRdb year 2017). For the study in its entirety: An earlier analysis of under 600 of the donors reported roughly 270 Gb of sequence data and some 120 million unique TCR beta sequences from around 200 million T cells. An early release that covered 500 to 800 HLA-typed donors contained around 330 gigabases of sequencing data and 85 million to 100 million unique TCR sequences. Of the approximately 400 genotyped donors, 81% fell in the genetic ancestry cluster associated with self-reported Caucasian donors. The study was designed to test whether signatures of past pathogen exposure could be identified by cataloging public T cell receptors. The T cell repertoires of roughly 660 subjects were profiled by immunosequencing and related to cytomegalovirus serostatus. A separate validation cohort of about 110 different subjects was used in addition to the approximately 640-subject first cohort. High-throughput TCR immunosequencing, statistical association of individual TCRs with disease status, and machine learning were combined to predict cytomegalovirus infection status. In a later analysis, previously published TCR beta repertoires from 550 to 700 donors were re-analyzed and high-resolution HLA genotyping was added so that TCR occurrence patterns could be studied. Rather than using new phenotypic data, the later analysis identified candidate immune exposures from TCR beta sequences and from how often those sequences occurred across donors. To decide whether each TCR beta V gene segment behaved as functional or pseudogenic, an earlier analysis of some 570 of the donors relied on high-throughput TCR beta sequencing. Donor age, sex, ethnicity and CMV serostatus were compiled together with the repertoire data. In a later genetic analysis, genome-wide SNP genotypes for about three fifths of the roughly 670 donors were used, and that subset was treated as a discovery cohort. All discovery cohort repertoires had been generated using a single sequencing platform. Both class I and class II loci were covered by HLA typing, at four-digit resolution. Typing coverage varied by locus: about 620-630 donors for A, B, C, DRB1 and DQB1; roughly 510 for DQA1; about 570 for DPA1; roughly 450 for DPB1. Five DR-DQ haplotypes were handled as single units for association and clustering because linkage in the cohort was strong. Across some 400 genotyped donors of the cohort, an average of about 200,000 unique TCR beta nucleotide sequences per donor were sequenced, and approximately 19% of those sequences were non-productive.

The paper's findings and limits, for the study overall: For the cohort, immune exposure information was limited to CMV serostatus. The study gave a list of more than 150 TCR beta chains associated with cytomegalovirus. Strong co-occurrence of HLA alleles, especially DR and DQ, made assigning TCR associations to individual alleles difficult. Most TCR sequences were observed very rarely across donors, whereas some public TCRs were present in many individuals. In an earlier analysis of around 600 of the donors, most TCR beta V segments were observed in productive rearrangements about 90% or about 30% of the time, broadly matching IMGT annotations. In a later genetic analysis, fewer N-insertions in productive TCRs were reported among donors in an Asian-associated ancestry cluster than the roughly 670-donor mean. A few of the identified cytomegalovirus-associated TCR beta chains were confirmed in vitro to be specific for cytomegalovirus antigens. The cohort was sequenced for TCR beta chains only, and without alpha or paired-chain data the features that could be detected were limited. It was suggested by the authors that the approach could potentially be generalized to other disease states and immunological phenotypes. In a later analysis, most CMV-associated TCR beta chains were found to appear HLA-restricted, with HLA associations seemingly driven largely by CMV exposure. Because some donors lacked HLA typing at each locus, the association tests relied only on the typed subset. Seventeen rarely observed V segments, including chromosome 9 orphons, were excluded from the earlier analysis of several hundred of the donors because counts were too low. Linkage disequilibrium might explain the correlated functional status among segregating V segments, but an unknown experimental factor could not be excluded. Some IMGT-functional V segments, including TRBV6-2 and TRBV6-3, could not be told apart with the 87-base-pair reads, so those segments were excluded. An association between a missense DCLRE1C variant and V-gene and J-gene trimming of TCR beta chains was found in a later genetic analysis and replicated in an independent cohort. Compared with equally common non-associated chains, HLA-associated TCR beta chains in a later analysis were more clonally expanded and had lower generation probabilities. Sequencing depth was assumed to be roughly uniform across donors in the presence/absence analyses, though that assumption may not hold. A later analysis found that TCR association rates varied across HLA loci, with DRB1 alleles showing the most associated TCRs and HLA-C alleles the fewest. The classifier was reported to diagnose cytomegalovirus status with high specificity and sensitivity in both the original and validation cohorts. According to a later analysis, parvovirus B19, influenza, CMV and Epstein-Barr virus appeared linked to several top co-occurrence clusters. A cluster of highly shared sequence variants was judged likely to represent a technical artifact of the sequencing pipeline. In a later analysis, more than 15,000 TCR beta sequences were associated with specific HLA alleles at a false discovery rate of 0.05. A further reported finding was that TCR beta sequences accurately predicted the HLA-A and HLA-B alleles for most subjects in the first cohort.

The cohort consisted of 666 healthy bone marrow donors. At the time of sampling, every cohort member was nominally healthy, though immune exposures that went unrecorded were likely present. The donor was CMV seropositive and belonged to the group of about 290 seropositive cohort members. A peripheral blood sample was collected from each donor, and TCR beta sequencing was performed on peripheral blood mononuclear cells. The Qiagen DNeasy Blood Extraction Kit was used to extract genomic DNA from the blood cell samples. A note on this clone: No antigen is known for it. There are no base qualities to consult, and no much larger clone falls within one base.

Via the germline V gene, CDR1 is KGHSH and CDR2 LQKENI. Reading from cysteine to phenylalanine, the CDR3 counts 13 amino acids. This entry keeps only the CDR3 DNA: 39 bases, framed from base 1. V is reduced by 2 bases and J by 6 bases, leaving a spacing of 10 bases between them. The method was the immunoSEQ multiplex PCR assay. For the multiplex PCR, a mixture combining 60 forward primers for TCR Vbeta segments and 13 reverse primers for TCR Jbeta segments was used. Amplification of the CDR3 region of rearranged TCR beta genes was performed with a multiplex PCR assay on genomic DNA. Amplified TCR beta libraries were sequenced as 87-base-pair reads on the Illumina HiSeq System. From the authors' description of their analysis: In a later analysis, 80 million or so unique TCR beta chains were counted across the approximately 620 repertoires, and roughly 11 million of these chains were shared by at least two donors. Raw reads were error-corrected and collapsed into unique sequences by a nearest-neighbor algorithm in which closely related sequences were merged to remove PCR and sequencing errors. To assign V, D and J gene segments, CDR3 sequences were aligned to IMGT reference sequences. Each retained sequence needed at least a six-nucleotide match to both a V gene segment and a J gene segment. Rearrangements were classified as productive when the CDR3 lacked stop codons and remained in frame with V and J, and all other rearrangements were classified as non-productive. Following IMGT convention, CDR3 was defined as the stretch from the second conserved V-encoded cysteine to the conserved J-encoded phenylalanine. The earlier analysis of around 640 of the donors excluded sequences that lacked an unambiguous match to a single V gene segment. In an earlier analysis of about 590 of the donors, a V segment was called functional when productive rearrangements were above 56.7%, and segregating when the standard deviation between donors exceeded 5%. A statistical classification framework was developed to diagnose cytomegalovirus status using the catalog of TCR beta chain sequences. In a later analysis, V and J genes were assigned by comparing TCR nucleotide sequences against IMGT/GENE-DB human TR gene sequences. In a later analysis, CDR3 sequences and most-parsimonious VDJ recombination scenarios were assigned using the TCRdist pipeline. In a later analysis, each TCR beta chain was defined by its CDR3 amino acid sequence together with its V-gene family, and reads lacking a unique V-gene family were excluded. As a way to deal with suspected cross-contamination and a sequencing artifact, a later analysis dropped over 550 nucleotide sequences that were highly shared and had low generation probability. In a later analysis, a clonal expansion index was calculated for each public chain from normalized within-repertoire ranks of inferred template counts. A later analysis computed generation probabilities with a VDJ recombination model fitted to out-of-frame rearrangements, and checked the results against IGoR. Hypergeometric tests were used in a later analysis to score TCR-TCR, TCR-HLA and TCR-CMV co-occurrence, with a repertoire-size bias correction applied to the TCR pairs. False discovery rates were estimated in a later analysis by permuting HLA or CMV assignments 20 times. A later analysis grouped co-occurring TCRs with DBSCAN, adding TCRdist sequence similarity when clustering within HLA-allele-positive subsets. For co-occurrence clustering, repertoires with fewer than 30,000 or more than 120,000 public chains were excluded, along with roughly 5 repertoires with anomalous nucleotide sharing. TCRdb retrieved this table from immuneACCESS and kept in-frame rearrangements only. Not all clones are present; in checked studies, unresolved V genes account for under half, and no reason is known for the remainder. V and J calls and clone size are given by that table; D and trimming were obtained from the DNA. Here the sample has 91,000 or so clones; over 75% occur a single time. Jointly, the top ten make up roughly 5% of the sample.

The chain is made from TRBV18 and TRBJ1-1, and possibly TRBD1, on 6 matching bases. The sequence derives from a man aged 25 to 40 in good health and CMV-seropositive. Sequencing was performed on PBMCs. The DNA sequence is given as TGTGCCAGCTCACCATGGAAGGGGGCTGAAGCTTTCTTT. Its translation reads: CASSPWKGAEAFF.